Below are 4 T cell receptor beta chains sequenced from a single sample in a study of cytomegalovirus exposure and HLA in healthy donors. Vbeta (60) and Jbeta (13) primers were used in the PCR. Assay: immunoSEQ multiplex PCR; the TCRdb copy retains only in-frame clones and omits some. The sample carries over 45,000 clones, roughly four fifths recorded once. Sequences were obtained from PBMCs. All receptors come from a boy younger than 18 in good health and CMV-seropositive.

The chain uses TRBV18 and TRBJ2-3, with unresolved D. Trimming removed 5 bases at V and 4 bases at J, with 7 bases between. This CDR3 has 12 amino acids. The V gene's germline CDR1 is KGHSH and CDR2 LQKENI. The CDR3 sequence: CASSDMADTQYF. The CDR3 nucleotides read TGTGCCAGCTCAGACATGGCAGATACGCAGTATTTT.

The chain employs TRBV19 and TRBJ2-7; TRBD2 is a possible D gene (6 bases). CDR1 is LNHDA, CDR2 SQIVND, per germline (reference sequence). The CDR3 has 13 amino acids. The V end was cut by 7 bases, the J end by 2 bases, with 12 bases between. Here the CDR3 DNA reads TGTGCCAGTACCGCCGGGGGAACCTACGAGCAGTACTTC. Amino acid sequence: CASTAGGTYEQYF.

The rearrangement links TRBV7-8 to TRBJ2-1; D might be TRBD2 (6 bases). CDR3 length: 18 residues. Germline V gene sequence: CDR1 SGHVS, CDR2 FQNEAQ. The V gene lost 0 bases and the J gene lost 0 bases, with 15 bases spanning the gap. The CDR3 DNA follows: TGTGCCAGCAGCTTAGCGCGGGGTAGCGGATACTCCTACAATGAGCAGTTCTTC. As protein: CASSLARGSGYSYNEQFF.

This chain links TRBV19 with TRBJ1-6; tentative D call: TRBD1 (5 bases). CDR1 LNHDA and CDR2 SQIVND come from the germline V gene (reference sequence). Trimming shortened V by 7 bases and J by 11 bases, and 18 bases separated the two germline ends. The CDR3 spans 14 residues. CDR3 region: CASTPDIIVTPLHF. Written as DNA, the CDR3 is TGTGCCAGTACCCCGGACATAATCGTTACACCCCTCCACTTT.